A selection of T cell receptor beta chains follows, all from one sample in a study of human T cells and chemical hapten exposure. TCRdb reanalysed the RACE reads using MiXCR and keeps one entry per CDR3 protein. The sample lists 85,000 or so distinct CDR3 sequences; under 14% were seen once. The sequencing used whole blood, collected in connection with sensitization to the hapten diphenylcyclopropenone (DPC). The source is a man aged 18 to 35 with alopecia areata. Some clones in this sample may be carry-over from other donors' samples. The CDR3 runs from the conserved cysteine through the conserved F or W. A D gene is named only where the DNA matches it firmly. Clone sizes are given selectively: once, few, many, or a class where the clone is expanded.

CDR3 protein: CASSLVGGNTDTQYF
J gene: TRBJ2-3
V gene: TRBV5-4
D gene: -
CDR3 length: 15
clone size: many

CDR3 protein: CASSLGLASPNEQFF
J gene: TRBJ2-1
V gene: TRBV11-2
D gene: -
CDR3 length: 15
clone size: many

CDR3 protein: CASSRGTSGYTGELFF
J gene: TRBJ2-2
V gene: TRBV4-1
D gene: TRBD2
CDR3 length: 16
clone size: few

CDR3 protein: CASSQVFPSQQETQYF
J gene: TRBJ2-5
V gene: TRBV4-3
D gene: -
CDR3 length: 16
clone size: few

CDR3 protein: CASSLAPGLYTEAFF
J gene: TRBJ1-1
V gene: TRBV5-1
D gene: -
CDR3 length: 15
clone size: few

CDR3 protein: CASSLGRGAANYGYTF
J gene: TRBJ1-2
V gene: TRBV2
D gene: -
CDR3 length: 16
clone size: many

CDR3 protein: CASSINRGHEQFF
J gene: TRBJ2-1
V gene: TRBV5-8
D gene: TRBD1
CDR3 length: 13
clone size: -

CDR3 protein: CSARGTGTDTQYF
J gene: TRBJ2-3
V gene: TRBV20-1
D gene: -
CDR3 length: 13
clone size: -

CDR3 protein: CASREGQGHNEQFF
J gene: TRBJ2-1
V gene: TRBV6-5
D gene: -
CDR3 length: 14
clone size: many

CDR3 protein: CASSTGTGRDEQYF
J gene: TRBJ2-7
V gene: TRBV11-1
D gene: TRBD1
CDR3 length: 14
clone size: few

CDR3 protein: CASSLNSGQGVKAFF
J gene: TRBJ1-1
V gene: TRBV7-3
D gene: TRBD1
CDR3 length: 15
clone size: many

CDR3 protein: CASRPGKGLLGDGYTF
J gene: TRBJ1-2
V gene: TRBV7-9
D gene: -
CDR3 length: 16
clone size: -

CDR3 protein: CASSSGQGSSPLHF
J gene: TRBJ1-6
V gene: TRBV11-2
D gene: TRBD1
CDR3 length: 14
clone size: many

CDR3 protein: CSARVGGQYTEAFF
J gene: TRBJ1-1
V gene: TRBV20-1
D gene: TRBD1
CDR3 length: 14
clone size: few

CDR3 protein: CASSFNTGELFF
J gene: TRBJ2-2
V gene: TRBV11-2
D gene: -
CDR3 length: 12
clone size: many

CDR3 protein: CATKYGAGLPDTQYF
J gene: TRBJ2-3
V gene: TRBV2
D gene: -
CDR3 length: 15
clone size: -

CDR3 protein: CASSIFLGQYSNQPQHF
J gene: TRBJ1-5
V gene: TRBV6-1
D gene: -
CDR3 length: 17
clone size: few

CDR3 protein: CASSLGSGGPAGELFF
J gene: TRBJ2-2
V gene: TRBV7-6
D gene: -
CDR3 length: 16
clone size: few

CDR3 protein: CASSQAVDSQETQYF
J gene: TRBJ2-5
V gene: TRBV3-1
D gene: -
CDR3 length: 15
clone size: many

CDR3 protein: CASSERGIEAFF
J gene: TRBJ1-1
V gene: TRBV5-1
D gene: -
CDR3 length: 12
clone size: few

CDR3 protein: CASSNLLRNTEAFF
J gene: TRBJ1-1
V gene: TRBV12-3/TRBV12-4
D gene: -
CDR3 length: 14
clone size: once

CDR3 protein: CASSWTGLAASTDTQYF
J gene: TRBJ2-3
V gene: TRBV5-1
D gene: TRBD2
CDR3 length: 17
clone size: few

CDR3 protein: CASSTQTAGGYTF
J gene: TRBJ1-2
V gene: TRBV11-2
D gene: -
CDR3 length: 13
clone size: few

CDR3 protein: CASSLNNRGEETQYF
J gene: TRBJ2-5
V gene: TRBV5-1
D gene: TRBD1
CDR3 length: 15
clone size: few

CDR3 protein: CASSLGGPYEQYF
J gene: TRBJ2-7
V gene: TRBV7-2
D gene: -
CDR3 length: 13
clone size: -